The next 25 T cell receptor beta chains were all read from a single sample in a study of blood T cell repertoires in COVID-19. Clones were read by immunoSEQ multiplex PCR, and TCRdb kept only the in-frame ones, dropping some. In the table there are about 110,000 clones, roughly 87% of which are singletons. Source material: peripheral blood. All receptors come from a human donor in a cohort sampled during active COVID-19.

This chain joins TRBV21-1 and TRBJ2-2; the DNA was not used to check the table's D call, TRBD2. TRBV21-1 is designated a pseudogene. The length of the CDR3 is 16 residues. The CDR3, as DNA: TGTGCCAGCAGCAAATTTTGGACTAGCCTGACCGGGGAGCTGTTTTTT. Residues: CASSKFWTSLTGELFF.

The chain joins TRBV30 to TRBJ1-1; 8 nucleotides align to TRBD1. Germline lookup yields CDR1 GTSNPN and CDR2 SVGIG (reference sequence). With 4 bases clipped from V and 5 bases from J, the junction kept 3 bases outside the gene matches. This CDR3 region has 12 residues. CDR3 protein: CAWNTGGTEAFF. Here the CDR3 DNA reads TGTGCCTGGAACACAGGGGGGACTGAAGCTTTCTTT.

The J gene is TRBJ2-7, the V gene TRBV3-1 (or the pseudogene TRBV3-2); tentative D call: TRBD2 (6 bases). The germline CDR1 and CDR2 sequences are LGHDT and YNNKEL (reference sequence). The CDR3 is 12 residues long. Trimming removed 0 bases at V and 9 bases at J, with 9 bases between. DNA for the CDR3: TGTGCCAGCAGCCAAGATCTGCGGGGGCAGTACTTC. It yields the protein CASSQDLRGQYF.

The chain couples TRBV4-1 to TRBJ2-2; a weak D match, TRBD1 (6 bases). Germline V lookup: CDR1 MGHRA, CDR2 YSYEKL. Trimming cost V 1 base and J 6 bases, with 12 bases left between them. The CDR3 has 15 residues. CDR3 nucleotide sequence: TGCGCCAGCAGCCAAGTGCCAGGGGCCCCCGGGGAGCTGTTTTTT. Protein sequence: CASSQVPGAPGELFF.

V and J are TRBV6-1 and TRBJ2-3, with 8 bases matching TRBD2. V gave up 4 bases and J gave up 2 bases; unmatched junction bases: 14. The CDR3 consists of 18 residues. Germline lookup yields CDR1 MNHNS and CDR2 SASEGT. In DNA form, the CDR3 reads TGTGCCAGCAGTGCGAATCCCTGGGGCGGGGGGACCACAGATACGCAGTATTTT. Translating it yields CASSANPWGGGTTDTQYF.

This clone turned up a few times. The chain has TRBV10-1 and TRBJ2-7; possible D gene TRBD2, 6 bases. Trimming took off 8 bases at V and 5 bases at J, with 19 bases between the two ends. Germline V gives CDR1 WNHNN, CDR2 SYGVQD (reference sequence). CDR3 size: 14 residues. The CDR3 DNA reads TGCGCCAGCTCGGTAGCGGCCCCATGGGACGAGCAGTACTTC. Protein product: CASSVAAPWDEQYF.

The V call is TRBV7-9, the J call TRBJ1-2; D unresolved. CDR1 SEHNR and CDR2 FQNEAQ come from the germline V gene (reference sequence). V lost 2 bases to trimming and J lost 4 bases, with 17 bases between them. CDR3 length: 16 residues. This chain's CDR3 is CASSLKKEAAGYGYTF. DNA for the CDR3: TGTGCCAGCAGCTTAAAAAAGGAGGCGGCAGGCTATGGCTACACCTTC.

The chain is built from TRBV19 and TRBJ1-6; unclear D gene. This CDR3 has 15 residues. Looked up from germline, CDR1 is LNHDA and CDR2 is SQIVND (reference sequence). Trimming stripped 4 bases from V and 9 bases from J, with 16 bases between. The CDR3 sequence is CASSRYSPISSPLHF. DNA of the CDR3: TGTGCCAGTAGTAGATACAGCCCGATAAGTTCACCCCTCCACTTT.

J is TRBJ2-1 and V is TRBV6-6; 7 nucleotides match TRBD1. J lost 10 bases, V lost 5 bases, and 8 bases had no gene match. Germline V gives CDR1 MNHNY, CDR2 SVGAGI (reference sequence). CDR3 length equals 13 residues. CDR3 residues: CASSPTGAREQFF. The DNA of the CDR3 is TGTGCCAGCAGTCCCACAGGGGCGAGGGAGCAGTTCTTC.

The rearrangement joins TRBV4-3 to TRBJ2-3; D might be TRBD2 (5 bases). V lost 1 base and J lost 8, with 10 bases in between. This CDR3 is built from 13 residues. Germline V CDR1 and CDR2: LGHNA, YSLEER. The CDR3 protein is CASSQGERGTQYF. Written as DNA, the CDR3 is TGCGCCAGCAGCCAAGGGGAACGGGGTACGCAGTATTTT.

V gene TRBV5-5 combines with J gene TRBJ2-1; 8 bases are shared with TRBD2. Germline CDR1 reads SGHKS; CDR2 reads YYEKEE (reference sequence). Trimming took 1 base from V and 1 from J; bases not matched to a gene: 10. The CDR3 runs 18 residues. The CDR3 DNA reads as TGTGCCAGCAGCTTGCACCCCTCGGGAGGGAGATCCTACAATGAGCAGTTCTTC. It encodes CASSLHPSGGRSYNEQFF.

This rearrangement joins TRBV14 to TRBJ2-5, with a possible D match to TRBD2 (5 bases). The CDR3 is made up of 14 amino acids. V lost 6 bases and J lost 5, with 16 bases in between. The germline V gene has CDR1 SGHDN and CDR2 FVKESK. CDR3: CASSNARGAETQYF. CDR3 bases: TGTGCCAGCAGTAACGCCCGGGGAGCGGAGACCCAGTACTTC.

This sequence joins TRBV6-4 and TRBJ2-2; 11 bases are a match to TRBD1. The V and J ends lost 5 bases and 10 bases, in that order; junction bases with no gene match: 6. The CDR3 is 14 residues long. CDR1 MRHNA and CDR2 SNTAGT come from the germline V gene. This CDR3 reads CASSSGQGAAELFF. The CDR3 region has the DNA TGTGCCAGCAGTTCTGGACAGGGGGCAGCGGAGCTGTTTTTT.

This chain connects TRBV4-1 to TRBJ1-2; D perhaps matches TRBD1 (6 bases). The ends were cut back, 6 bases at V and 4 bases at J, with 21 bases in the middle. The CDR3 loop spans 16 amino acids. Per germline, CDR1 MGHRA and CDR2 YSYEKL. CDR3 nucleotides: TGCGCCAGCAGACTGGCGGCCGGGGGGCCAGGCTATGGCTACACCTTC. It encodes CASRLAAGGPGYGYTF.

The V call is TRBV28, the J call TRBJ2-3; 10 bases match TRBD1. CDR3 length equals 11 residues. The germline V gene encodes CDR1 MDHEN and CDR2 SYDVKM. J was trimmed by 14 bases and V by 6 bases; bases with no gene match: 5. The CDR3 reads CASSGQGEVYF. CDR3 sequence (DNA): TGTGCCAGCAGCGGACAGGGGGAGGTGTATTTT.

This clone has more than one count but fewer than ten. The chain joins TRBV7-2 to TRBJ2-5, with a possible D match to TRBD1 (6 bases). Germline lookup yields CDR1 SGHTA and CDR2 FQGNSA. With 1 base removed from V and 4 bases from J, the gap between germline ends came to 19 bases. This CDR3 is 17 amino acids long. In DNA, the CDR3 is TGTGCCAGCAGCTTAGGGTTCGGGCAGGGGCAAAGAGAGACCCAGTACTTC. Amino acids: CASSLGFGQGQRETQYF.

In regard to this clone: The junction does not match germline at one end; this may be a read error. The chain uses TRBV7-9 and TRBJ2-3; TRBD2 aligns across 7 bases. The CDR3 extends over 15 amino acids. In germline, CDR1 is SEHNR, CDR2 FQNEAQ (reference sequence). The CDR3 protein is CASSLAWDYTDPQYF. In DNA form, the CDR3 reads TGTGCCAGCAGCTTAGCTTGGGACTACACAGATCCGCAGTATTTT.

This rearrangement joins TRBV30 to TRBJ1-1, with D tentatively TRBD1 (5 bases). V was shortened by 1 base and J by 6 bases, with 6 bases between the two germline ends. The length of the CDR3 is 11 residues. CDR1 and CDR2 (germline): GTSNPN, SVGIG (reference sequence). The CDR3 sequence: CAWSDRPEAFF. The CDR3 DNA sequence: TGTGCCTGGAGTGACAGGCCTGAAGCTTTCTTT.

The V call is TRBV5-1, the J call TRBJ2-5; 7 bases agree with TRBD1. The CDR3 length is 15 residues. Unmatched junction bases numbered 6, after V lost 0 bases and J lost 4 bases. Germline V lookup: CDR1 SGHRS, CDR2 YFSETQ. The CDR3 nucleotides are TGCGCCAGCAGCTTGGGTAGGGGGCAGGGAGAGACCCAGTACTTC. This codes for CASSLGRGQGETQYF. The complete variable domain, with remaining parts taken from reference TRBV5-1 and TRBJ2-5, reads KAGVTQTPRYLIKTRGQQVTLSCSPISGHRSVSWYQQTPGQGLQFLFEYFSETQRNKGNFPGRFSGRQFSNSRSEMNVSTLELGDSALYLCASSLGRGQGETQYFGPGTRLLVL.

This chain uses TRBV3-1 (or the pseudogene TRBV3-2) with TRBJ2-4; D perhaps matches TRBD1 (5 bases). V lost 0 bases and J lost 6, with 21 bases in between. Germline V gene sequence: CDR1 LGHDT, CDR2 YNNKEL (reference sequence). The CDR3 spans 18 residues. The CDR3 protein is CASSQEGFKAGPGNIQYF. CDR3 DNA: TGTGCCAGCAGCCAAGAGGGTTTTAAGGCAGGGCCGGGAAACATTCAGTACTTC.

This clone was seen only once. The V gene is TRBV9, the J gene TRBJ1-1; D is possibly TRBD1 (5 bases). This CDR3 comprises 17 residues. Germline CDR1 SGDLS, CDR2 YYNGEE. Trimming left V 0 bases short and J 1 base short, with 16 bases between. This CDR3 is CASSVGWGGLANTEAFF. In DNA, the CDR3 is TGTGCCAGCAGCGTAGGGTGGGGGGGTTTGGCGAACACTGAAGCTTTCTTT.

This rearrangement joins TRBV6-5 to TRBJ2-2, with D possibly TRBD1 on 5 matching bases. The germline V and J ends were trimmed by 6 bases and 6 bases, with 17 bases remaining between them. CDR1 and CDR2 from the germline V gene are MNHEY and SVGAGI. The CDR3 totals 15 residues. CDR3 region: CASRVAGIGPGELFF. The DNA for the CDR3 is TGTGCCAGCAGAGTTGCAGGGATCGGCCCCGGGGAGCTGTTTTTT.

The rearrangement uses TRBV5-1 and TRBJ2-5, with a possible D match to TRBD2 (5 bases). The germline V gene encodes CDR1 SGHRS and CDR2 YFSETQ. The CDR3 totals 13 residues. Deletions cut 5 bases from V and 2 bases from J, with 10 bases between. CDR3 loop: CASSRGLQETQYF. The DNA for the CDR3 is TGCGCCAGCAGTCGAGGGCTACAAGAGACCCAGTACTTC.

The V and J genes are TRBV5-1 and TRBJ2-3, with 7 positions matching TRBD2. This CDR3 contains 17 residues. Germline values: CDR1 SGHRS, CDR2 YFSETQ. V trimming: 3 bases; J trimming: 6 bases; junction bases outside the gene matches: 16. The CDR3 loop is CASSSSLLASGRDTQYF. In nucleotides, the CDR3 is TGCGCCAGCAGCTCGTCTTTACTAGCGTCGGGAAGGGATACGCAGTATTTT. The variable domain in full, with the rest retrieved from reference TRBV5-1 and TRBJ2-3, is KAGVTQTPRYLIKTRGQQVTLSCSPISGHRSVSWYQQTPGQGLQFLFEYFSETQRNKGNFPGRFSGRQFSNSRSEMNVSTLELGDSALYLCASSSSLLASGRDTQYFGPGTRLTVL.

The chain has TRBV3-1 (or the pseudogene TRBV3-2) and TRBJ2-1; 9 nucleotides agree with TRBD2. This CDR3 is 16 amino acids long. V gave up 5 bases and J gave up 4 bases; unmatched junction bases: 9. Germline-derived CDR1 and CDR2 are LGHDT and YNNKEL (reference sequence). Written as DNA, the CDR3 is TGTGCCAGCAGCGAATTAGCGGGAGTGGCTTACAATGAGCAGTTCTTC. Translation gives CASSELAGVAYNEQFF.